This TCR beta chain emerged from a study of blood T cell repertoires in COVID-19. J lost 1 base, V lost 2 bases, and 3 bases had no gene match. Germline V gene data show CDR1 as MNHEY and CDR2 as SVGAGI. This CDR3 contains 16 residues. TCRdb's table, derived via immunoSEQ multiplex PCR, lists solely in-frame clones and lacks some. The sample has around 370,000 clones, 88% seen once. The sample was peripheral blood. The sequence was collected from a woman between 65 and 79 years old with COVID-19, enrolled during active disease. The rearrangement links TRBV6-5 to TRBJ1-1; 11 bases line up with TRBD1. This CDR3 is CASSYTGTGGNTEAFF. CDR3 sequence (DNA): TGTGCCAGCAGTTACACGGGGACAGGGGGGAACACTGAAGCTTTCTTT.